This is a list of T cell receptor beta chains from one sample in a study of blood T cell repertoires in COVID-19. Profiled with immunoSEQ multiplex PCR; TCRdb holds only in-frame clones, not every one. In the table there are about 260,000 clones, over 75% of which are singletons. The sequenced sample consisted of PBMCs or T cells enriched from blood (not recorded which). The source of these receptors is a woman aged 40-49 years who had been exposed to COVID-19. The CDR3 runs from the conserved cysteine through the conserved F or W. Each record gives: D gene, clone size, J gene, V gene, CDR3 DNA, CDR3 protein. A D gene is named only where the DNA matches it firmly. Clone size is shown for a subset of rows, as once, few, many or a class of expanded clone.

>TRBD1|.|TRBJ1-2|TRBV30
TGTGCCTGGGGCTTCGGGACAGCTAACTATGGCTACACCTTC
CAWGFGTANYGYTF
>TRBD1|.|TRBJ2-3|TRBV3-1/TRBV3-2
TGTGCCAGCAGCAGGGGGCTCAGCACAGATACGCAGTATTTT
CASSRGLSTDTQYF
>TRBD1|.|TRBJ1-5|TRBV10-1
TGCGCCAGCAGTGAGAGGGACAGATGCAATCAGCCCCAGCATTTT
CASSERDRCNQPQHF
>TRBD1|.|TRBJ1-4|TRBV5-1
TGTGCCAGCAGCCAGGACAGGGGTCAACTGTTTTTT
CASSQDRGQLFF
>.|few|TRBJ1-2|TRBV21-1
TGTGCCAGCAGGAGACAGGGGCCAAGAGGCTATGGCTACACCTTC
CASRRQGPRGYGYTF
>.|.|TRBJ2-1|TRBV12-2
TGTGCAAGTCGCTTTGTTAAGAGAATGTACAATGAGCAGTTCTTC
CASRFVKRMYNEQFF
>TRBD1|once|TRBJ1-1|TRBV28
TGTGCCAGCAGAGACCCAGGGGGCAACACTGAAGCTTTCTTT
CASRDPGGNTEAFF
>.|few|TRBJ1-2|TRBV24-1
TGTGCCACCAGTGATCCCCGAAGCCCTGGCTACACCTTC
CATSDPRSPGYTF
>.|.|TRBJ2-5|TRBV5-1
TGTGCCAGCAGCTTAGGCCTAGCGGAGACCCAGTACTTC
CASSLGLAETQYF
>TRBD2|.|TRBJ2-3|TRBV29-1
TGCAGCGTTGCGAGTAGCGGGGGGGCCCATTTTGGAGATACGCAGTATTTT
CSVASSGGAHFGDTQYF
>.|.|TRBJ2-5|TRBV7-2
TGTGCCAGCAGCCCCTGGGGCGCGGAGACCCAGTACTTC
CASSPWGAETQYF
>TRBD1|.|TRBJ1-2|TRBV7-6
TGTGCCAGCAGCTCAGGGGGCTATGGCTACACCTTC
CASSSGGYGYTF
>.|.|TRBJ2-5|TRBV7-8
TGTGCCAGCAGCCTCACACCTTATGCCCAGTACTTC
CASSLTPYAQYF
>TRBD1|.|TRBJ1-4|TRBV4-1
TGCGCCAGCAGCCTCCGTTCACCGGGACAGAGTAATGAAAAACTGTTTTTT
CASSLRSPGQSNEKLFF
>.|.|TRBJ2-3|TRBV5-8
TGTGCCAGCAGCTTCCGGGGGGCCACAGATACGCAGTATTTT
CASSFRGATDTQYF
>TRBD1|.|TRBJ2-7|TRBV7-8
TGTGCCAGCAGCGGCGACAGGGCCTACGAGCAGTACTTC
CASSGDRAYEQYF
>.|.|TRBJ1-4|TRBV30
TGTGCCTGGAGTGTTGAGGGCTGGACTAATGAAAAACTGTTTTTT
CAWSVEGWTNEKLFF
>.|once|TRBJ1-1|TRBV11-2
TGTGCCAGCAGCTTGGAAGGGAGAATGAACACTGAAGCTTTCTTT
CASSLEGRMNTEAFF
>TRBD2|once|TRBJ2-1|TRBV13
TGTGCCAGCAGCCAGCGGGGGAGAACCTACAATGAGCAGTTCTTC
CASSQRGRTYNEQFF